Below are 23 T cell receptor beta chains sequenced from a single sample in a study of T cells after yellow fever vaccination (dated by TCRdb to between 2019 and 2020). What this sample's treatment or condition label stands for: live attenuated yellow fever vaccine strain. Receptor amplification or capture employed 5' RACE. Sequencing was carried out with an Illumina HiSeq 2500. TCRdb redid the processing of the public reads, applying fastp at Q25 and MiXCR, and retained in-frame beta chains. Entries are consolidated by CDR3 protein sequence, retaining the most common genes and DNA. This sample gives fewer than 150,000 distinct CDR3 sequences in total; about 7.7% of them show up just once. About 0.73% of the sample goes to the ten largest clones. The sequencing here drew on CD4+ T cells sorted from PBMCs, taken 5 days after the yellow fever booster vaccination. The receptor set was obtained from a young man who received the YFV17D yellow fever vaccine.

This clonotype was detected ten times or more. V is TRBV3-1 and J is TRBJ1-1, with D uncertain. This CDR3 contains 14 residues. V lost 1 base and J lost 1, with 7 bases in between. Looked up from germline, CDR1 is LGHDT and CDR2 is YNNKEL (reference sequence). The DNA for the CDR3 is TGTGCCAGCAGCCAAGTTCAAGAGAACACTGAAGCTTTCTTT. Amino acid sequence: CASSQVQENTEAFF.

This clonotype was seen many times. This chain uses TRBV20-1 with TRBJ2-1; D is uncertain. Germline lookup yields CDR1 DFQATT and CDR2 SNEGSKA (reference sequence). CDR3 length equals 14 residues. The V and J ends lost 3 bases and 4 bases respectively, with 13 bases between them. CDR3 sequence (DNA): TGCAGTGCTAGGGGATTTCCCGGTTACAATGAGCAGTTCTTC. It encodes CSARGFPGYNEQFF.

This clonotype appeared many times. The chain couples TRBV12-3 or TRBV12-4 to TRBJ2-5; D may be TRBD2 (5 bases). The CDR3 spans 13 residues. V was shortened by 6 bases and J by 7 bases, with 15 bases between the two germline ends. The CDR3 DNA reads as TGTGCCAGCAGCCCTACTAGGGAAGGGACCCAGTACTTC. Protein: CASSPTREGTQYF.

This clonotype has just a few counts. The chain uses TRBV7-8 and TRBJ2-7, with D uncertain. The germline CDR1 and CDR2 sequences are SGHVS and FQNEAQ. The CDR3 runs 11 residues. Trimming took 6 bases from V and 6 from J, leaving 9 bases between them. The CDR3 here is CASRASGEQYF. CDR3 nucleotides: TGTGCCAGCAGAGCCTCGGGCGAGCAGTACTTC.

This clonotype was recorded many times. This chain uses TRBV20-1 with TRBJ2-1, with D possibly TRBD2 on 6 matching bases. CDR3 length equals 15 residues. Per germline, CDR1 DFQATT and CDR2 SNEGSKA (reference sequence). Trimming removed 7 bases at V and 1 base at J, with 17 bases between. CDR3 DNA: TGCAGTGGGGAGATCCGGGAGATTTCCTACAATGAGCAGTTCTTC. This encodes CSGEIREISYNEQFF.

About this clonotype: A much more abundant neighbour one base away suggests this may be a read error. The rearrangement links TRBV5-5 to TRBJ2-3; TRBD1 matches 8 bases. The length of the CDR3 is 15 residues. With V trimmed by 6 bases and J by 1 base, 7 bases remained unmatched. CDR1 SGHKS and CDR2 YYEKEE come from the germline V gene (reference sequence). The chain's CDR3 is CASTRDRFGTDTQYF. DNA for the CDR3: TGTGCCAGCACCCGGGACAGGTTTGGCACAGATACGCAGTATTTT.

This clonotype was recorded at least ten times. The gene calls are TRBV3-1 and TRBJ1-2, with a weak D call TRBD1 (6 bases). The V end lost 5 bases, the J end lost 4 bases, and 20 bases lay between the germline ends. Germline lookup yields CDR1 LGHDT and CDR2 YNNKEL (reference sequence). The CDR3 extends over 16 amino acids. The CDR3 loop is CASSYRPWGPPYGYTF. The CDR3 DNA is TGTGCCAGCAGCTACAGACCGTGGGGGCCGCCCTATGGCTACACCTTC.

In this sample, this clonotype turned up many times. This sequence joins TRBV29-1 and TRBJ2-1; D is possibly TRBD2 (6 bases). Per the germline V gene, CDR1 is SQVTM and CDR2 is ANQGSEA. Trimming took 4 bases from V and 7 from J, leaving 17 bases between them. This CDR3 comprises 14 residues. CDR3 amino acids: CSVGTGATVNEQFF. Written as DNA, the CDR3 is TGCAGCGTTGGTACGGGAGCGACGGTAAATGAGCAGTTCTTC.

This clonotype appeared many times. The chain couples TRBV12-3 or TRBV12-4 to TRBJ2-3; D may be TRBD1 (6 bases). V dropped 3 bases and J dropped 1 base, with 8 bases sitting between them. The CDR3 is 14 residues long. The CDR3: CASSFSGGTDTQYF. In nucleotides, the CDR3 is TGTGCCAGCAGTTTCTCAGGGGGCACAGATACGCAGTATTTT.

This clonotype was picked up many times. The chain couples TRBV12-3 or TRBV12-4 to TRBJ2-1; TRBD2 aligns across 11 bases. The CDR3 is made up of 18 amino acids. The V and J ends lost 4 bases and 6 bases, in that order; junction bases with no gene match: 14. The CDR3 region is CASSSLPILAGGPNEQFF. The CDR3 region has the DNA TGTGCCAGCAGTTCACTCCCCATCCTAGCGGGAGGTCCCAATGAGCAGTTCTTC.

This clonotype was seen repeatedly, ten times or more. V usage is TRBV15 and J usage is TRBJ1-2, with D possibly being TRBD1 (5 bases). The CDR3 is 12 residues long. Looked up from germline, CDR1 is LNHNV and CDR2 is YYDKDF (reference sequence). The V end was cut by 9 bases, the J end by 4 bases, with 12 bases between. Here the CDR3 reads CATEGRSYGYTF. The CDR3 DNA follows: TGTGCCACAGAGGGACGGAGCTATGGCTACACCTTC.

Ten or more counts support this clonotype. The chain is built from TRBV20-1 and TRBJ2-7; possible D gene TRBD2, 7 bases. V shed 4 bases and J shed 3 bases, with 16 bases lying between them. The CDR3 length is 14 residues. CDR1 is DFQATT and CDR2 is SNEGSKA in the germline V gene (reference sequence). The CDR3: CSAKGGRENYEQYF. The DNA for the CDR3 is TGCAGTGCTAAGGGGGGGCGAGAAAACTACGAGCAGTACTTC.

In its sample, this clonotype was seen many times. The gene calls are TRBV2 and TRBJ1-1; no clear D gene. The CDR3 has 14 residues. Germline-derived CDR1 and CDR2 are SNHLY and FYNNEI. Trimming shortened V by 3 bases and J by 3 bases, and 11 bases separated the two germline ends. CDR3 nucleotides: TGTGCCAGCAGTGAGGGCATACGGGACACTGAAGCTTTCTTT. Protein product: CASSEGIRDTEAFF.

This clonotype has a count of ten or more. V usage is TRBV6-1 and J usage is TRBJ2-7; 11 nucleotides align to TRBD1. This CDR3 has 15 residues. Germline trimming cut 7 bases from V and 3 bases from J; bases unmatched to any gene: 8. Germline loops: CDR1 MNHNS, CDR2 SASEGT. DNA of the CDR3: TGTGCCAGCACCAGAGGGGGACAGGGGGTCTACGAGCAGTACTTC. It encodes CASTRGGQGVYEQYF.

This clonotype was recorded at least ten times. This chain links TRBV12-3 or TRBV12-4 with TRBJ1-2; a possible D gene is TRBD1 (5 bases). CDR3 length equals 13 residues. Trimming removed 4 bases from V and 4 bases from J, with 10 bases in between. The CDR3 here is CASSSDTVYGYTF. In nucleotides, the CDR3 is TGTGCCAGCAGTTCGGACACCGTCTATGGCTACACCTTC.

This sequence joins TRBV6-1 and TRBJ2-7, with 9 bases fitting TRBD2. After removal of 7 bases from V and 0 bases from J, the junction contained 4 bases not matched to a gene. CDR3 length equals 14 residues. CDR1 is MNHNS and CDR2 is SASEGT in the germline V gene. The CDR3 spells CASTLAGYSYEQYF. The CDR3 DNA follows: TGTGCCAGCACCCTAGCGGGATACTCCTACGAGCAGTACTTC.

This clonotype was observed many times. V and J are TRBV29-1 and TRBJ2-3, with D uncertain. The V and J ends lost 2 bases and 2 bases respectively, with 8 bases between them. Germline CDR1 is SQVTM and CDR2 is ANQGSEA. The CDR3 extends over 13 amino acids. As DNA, the CDR3 is TGCAGCGTTGAAATCGCCAACACAGATACGCAGTATTTT. This gives the protein CSVEIANTDTQYF.

This clonotype was detected only a few times. This chain connects TRBV20-1 to TRBJ1-2; possibly TRBD1 for D (6 bases). Germline lookup yields CDR1 DFQATT and CDR2 SNEGSKA (reference sequence). This CDR3 spans 13 amino acids. V lost 4 bases and J 6 bases, leaving 15 bases between the germline ends. CDR3 coding DNA: TGCAGTGCTATGGACAGAGAGAAAGATGGCTACACCTTC. As protein: CSAMDREKDGYTF.

This clonotype was counted many times. V and J are TRBV20-1 and TRBJ1-1, with D possibly matching TRBD1 (5 bases). Germline V gene data show CDR1 as DFQATT and CDR2 as SNEGSKA (reference sequence). This CDR3 has 12 residues. V gave up 6 bases and J gave up 2 bases, with 10 bases separating them. CDR3 nucleotides: TGCAGTGCCAGACAGCCAAACACTGAAGCTTTCTTT. Translating gives CSARQPNTEAFF.

This clonotype was seen many times. The chain combines TRBV23-1 with TRBJ2-3, with a tentative D call TRBD1 (5 bases). TRBV23-1 counts as an open reading frame of uncertain function. The CDR3 is made up of 15 amino acids. Deletions cut 6 bases from V and 5 bases from J, with 18 bases between. CDR3: CASSQITKGQDTQYF. DNA of the CDR3: TGCGCCAGCAGCCAAATAACCAAGGGGCAAGATACGCAGTATTTT.

This clonotype came up a few times. This chain joins TRBV6-2 or TRBV6-3 and TRBJ2-2; the match to TRBD1 covers 10 bases. V was clipped by 6 bases and J by 5 bases; unmatched bases: 6. In germline, CDR1 is MNHEY, CDR2 SVGEGT. The CDR3 totals 15 residues. CDR3 DNA: TGTGCCAGCAGGAGGACAGGGGGATTAACCGGGGAGCTGTTTTTT. Its translation is CASRRTGGLTGELFF.

This clonotype occurred a few times. The chain links TRBV5-4 to TRBJ2-1; TRBD2 matches 11 bases. Germline assignment: CDR1 SGHNT and CDR2 YYREEE (reference sequence). The CDR3 runs to 15 residues. V was clipped by 4 bases and J by 4 bases; unmatched bases: 4. The CDR3 loop reads CASSGTSGRYNEQFF. CDR3 nucleotides: TGTGCCAGCAGCGGGACTAGCGGAAGATACAATGAGCAGTTCTTC.

The chain recombines TRBV28 with TRBJ2-2, with D hard to call. The CDR3 totals 15 residues. CDR1 is MDHEN, CDR2 SYDVKM, per germline. V was clipped by 2 bases and J by 2 bases, with 9 bases between them. CDR3 DNA: TGTGCCAGCAGTTTAATAGGGATAAACACCGGGGAGCTGTTTTTT. Translated, it gives CASSLIGINTGELFF.